These 8 T cell receptor beta chains share one sample of origin, sequenced in a study of cytomegalovirus exposure and HLA in healthy donors. Primers: 60 Vbeta forward and 13 Jbeta reverse. Libraries were prepared by immunoSEQ multiplex PCR; TCRdb keeps only in-frame clonotypes and omits some of them. The sample has approximately 72,000 clones, almost 85% seen once; the top ten hold under 2%. Source material: PBMCs. These receptors came from a man younger than 35 in good health and CMV-seronegative.

The CDR3 nucleotides are TGTGCCAGCAGTCACACCGGGACAGGGCTTGCAACTAATGAAAAACTGTTTTTT. Residues: CASSHTGTGLATNEKLFF. The V call is TRBV7-4, the J call TRBJ1-4; 9 bases are a match to TRBD1. J gave up 0 bases and V 6 bases, and 11 bases lay outside the gene matches. The CDR3 is 18 amino acids. Germline-derived CDR1 and CDR2 are SGHVT and SQSDAQ.

V and J are TRBV5-4 and TRBJ2-7, with D possibly being TRBD2 (6 bases). V was shortened by 4 bases and J by 2 bases, with 13 bases between the two germline ends. This CDR3 region has 14 residues. Per the germline V gene, CDR1 is SGHNT and CDR2 is YYREEE (reference sequence). CDR3: CASSEGLPTYEQYF. CDR3 nucleotides: TGTGCCAGCAGCGAGGGACTTCCAACCTACGAGCAGTACTTC. The entire variable domain, with the rest obtained from reference TRBV5-4 and TRBJ2-7, is as follows: ETGVTQSPTHLIKTRGQQVTLRCSSQSGHNTVSWYQQALGQGPQFIFQYYREEENGRGNFPPRFSGLQFPNYSSELNVNALELDDSALYLCASSEGLPTYEQYFGPGTRLTVT.

The chain combines TRBV5-5 with TRBJ1-2, with TRBD1 as a possible D gene (5 bases). V lost 3 bases, J lost 0 bases, and 12 bases lay in between. CDR3 length: 15 residues. Germline CDR1 reads SGHKS; CDR2 reads YYEKEE (reference sequence). The CDR3 nucleotides read TGTGCCAGCAGCTCGCGGGGGAGGGCTAACTATGGCTACACCTTC. Translation: CASSSRGRANYGYTF.

The rearrangement joins TRBV7-2 to TRBJ2-1; the match to TRBD2 covers 10 bases. The CDR3 has 16 amino acids. CDR1 and CDR2 (germline): SGHTA, FQGNSA. After removal of 3 bases from V and 5 bases from J, the junction contained 7 bases not matched to a gene. CDR3 bases: TGTGCCAGCAGCTTCAAGCGGGGGGGCCCCGACAATGAGCAGTTCTTC. Amino acids: CASSFKRGGPDNEQFF.

The rearrangement uses TRBV19 and TRBJ1-5; D might be TRBD1 (6 bases). Looked up from germline, CDR1 is LNHDA and CDR2 is SQIVND (reference sequence). The CDR3 spans 15 residues. The V end lost 4 bases, the J end lost 0 bases, and 10 bases lay between the germline ends. Here the CDR3 reads CASSTTGLSNQPQHF. The CDR3 DNA reads as TGTGCCAGTAGTACCACAGGGCTTAGCAATCAGCCCCAGCATTTT.

This chain links TRBV6-1 with TRBJ2-1; TRBD1 aligns across 8 bases. CDR1 is MNHNS and CDR2 is SASEGT in the germline V gene. V lost 3 bases and J lost 8; bases outside the gene matches: 6. The CDR3 totals 14 residues. The CDR3 DNA reads as TGTGCCAGCAGTGAGCACAGGGGGGTGGATGAGCAGTTCTTC. Translated: CASSEHRGVDEQFF.

V is TRBV5-4 and J is TRBJ2-1, with a tentative D call TRBD1 (6 bases). Germline values: CDR1 SGHNT, CDR2 YYREEE (reference sequence). The germline V and J ends were trimmed by 4 bases and 10 bases, with 18 bases remaining between them. The CDR3 has 14 residues. The CDR3 spells CASSVLISDREQFF. CDR3 nucleotide sequence: TGTGCCAGCAGCGTATTAATCTCGGACAGAGAGCAGTTCTTC.

The rearrangement joins TRBV7-2 to TRBJ1-5; 8 nucleotides line up with TRBD1. CDR1 and CDR2 (germline): SGHTA, FQGNSA. The CDR3 covers 19 residues. Germline trimming cut 5 bases from V and 0 bases from J; bases unmatched to any gene: 15. Here the CDR3 DNA reads TGTGCCAGCAGCCCTCGGACAGGGATGGGGGTTTATAGCAATCAGCCCCAGCATTTT. Translated, it gives CASSPRTGMGVYSNQPQHF.